Listed below are T cell receptor beta chains from one sample, sequenced in a study of cytomegalovirus exposure and HLA in healthy donors. The repertoire was sequenced with immunoSEQ multiplex PCR; TCRdb's copy has only in-frame clones and lacks some. There are some 240,000 clones in the sample; 85% to 95% occur only once, and 1.7% lies in the top ten. The specimen sequenced was PBMCs. The receptors shown here come from a girl aged 2 to 9 in good health and CMV-seronegative. CDR3s include the opening cysteine and the closing phenylalanine or tryptophan. D genes are given only for firm matches. Not every row has a clone size; where given, it reads once, few, many or a size class.

abundance: -; v_gene: TRBV18; d_gene: TRBD1; j_gene: TRBJ1-5; CDR3aa: CASSPPNRGRDQPQHF; CDR3nt: TGTGCCAGCTCACCACCTAACAGGGGGCGCGATCAGCCCCAGCATTTT
abundance: -; v_gene: TRBV27; d_gene: TRBD1; j_gene: TRBJ1-4; CDR3aa: CASRPQGAEDEKLFF; CDR3nt: TGTGCCAGCAGGCCACAGGGGGCTGAAGATGAAAAACTGTTTTTT
abundance: -; v_gene: TRBV18; d_gene: TRBD1; j_gene: TRBJ2-1; CDR3aa: CASSPGTGRNEQFF; CDR3nt: TGTGCCAGCTCACCGGGGACAGGGAGGAATGAGCAGTTCTTC
abundance: -; v_gene: TRBV10-2; d_gene: -; j_gene: TRBJ1-2; CDR3aa: CASSERGIGHLFEYGYTF; CDR3nt: TGCGCCAGCAGTGAGAGGGGTATAGGCCACTTGTTTGAGTATGGCTACACCTTC
abundance: -; v_gene: TRBV2; d_gene: -; j_gene: TRBJ1-1; CDR3aa: CASSEARARVNTEAFF; CDR3nt: TGTGCCAGCAGTGAAGCCCGCGCGCGAGTGAACACTGAAGCTTTCTTT
abundance: -; v_gene: TRBV6-5; d_gene: -; j_gene: TRBJ1-1; CDR3aa: CASSRSGTEAFF; CDR3nt: TGTGCCAGCAGCCGATCGGGGACTGAAGCTTTCTTT
abundance: -; v_gene: TRBV6-5; d_gene: TRBD2; j_gene: TRBJ2-7; CDR3aa: CASKREGHEQYF; CDR3nt: TGTGCCAGCAAGCGGGAGGGCCACGAGCAGTACTTC
abundance: once; v_gene: TRBV13; d_gene: TRBD2; j_gene: TRBJ2-7; CDR3aa: CASSAGTSAYEQYF; CDR3nt: TGTGCCAGCAGCGCCGGGACTAGCGCATACGAGCAGTACTTC
abundance: -; v_gene: TRBV6-6; d_gene: -; j_gene: TRBJ1-6; CDR3aa: CASSKMDSTYNSPLHF; CDR3nt: TGTGCCAGCAGTAAGATGGACAGCACTTATAATTCACCCCTCCACTTT
abundance: -; v_gene: TRBV21-1; d_gene: -; j_gene: TRBJ1-1; CDR3aa: CASSKGGGEGNTEAFF; CDR3nt: TGTGCCAGCAGCAAAGGTGGGGGGGAAGGAAACACTGAAGCTTTCTTT
abundance: -; v_gene: TRBV6-6; d_gene: -; j_gene: TRBJ2-3; CDR3aa: CASRTMTGTDTQYF; CDR3nt: TGTGCCAGCAGGACTATGACGGGTACAGATACGCAGTATTTT
abundance: -; v_gene: TRBV27; d_gene: -; j_gene: TRBJ2-1; CDR3aa: CASSRQGPYNEQFF; CDR3nt: TGTGCCAGCAGTCGGCAGGGCCCCTACAATGAGCAGTTCTTC
abundance: -; v_gene: TRBV28; d_gene: TRBD1; j_gene: TRBJ1-3; CDR3aa: CASTLSGQGANTIYF; CDR3nt: TGTGCCAGCACCCTCTCGGGACAGGGGGCAAACACCATATATTTT
abundance: -; v_gene: TRBV30; d_gene: -; j_gene: TRBJ1-2; CDR3aa: CAWSRQANYGYTF; CDR3nt: TGTGCCTGGAGTAGACAAGCTAACTATGGCTACACCTTC
abundance: -; v_gene: TRBV7-9; d_gene: TRBD2; j_gene: TRBJ2-5; CDR3aa: CASSTGAGGPQETQYF; CDR3nt: TGTGCCAGCAGCACGGGGGCGGGAGGGCCTCAAGAGACCCAGTACTTC
abundance: -; v_gene: TRBV29-1; d_gene: -; j_gene: TRBJ2-1; CDR3aa: CSVGGLDSSLYNEQFF; CDR3nt: TGCAGCGTTGGGGGATTGGACTCATCTTTATACAATGAGCAGTTCTTC
abundance: -; v_gene: TRBV28; d_gene: TRBD1; j_gene: TRBJ1-6; CDR3aa: CASSPPGQNSPLHF; CDR3nt: TGTGCCAGCAGTCCCCCGGGACAGAATTCACCCCTCCACTTT
abundance: -; v_gene: TRBV15; d_gene: -; j_gene: TRBJ1-5; CDR3aa: CATSSLIALEGQPQHF; CDR3nt: TGTGCCACCAGCAGCCTTATTGCCCTTGAGGGCCAGCCCCAGCATTTT
abundance: -; v_gene: TRBV9; d_gene: -; j_gene: TRBJ2-1; CDR3aa: CASSEGGGRYNEQFF; CDR3nt: TGTGCCAGCAGCGAAGGTGGGGGGAGGTACAATGAGCAGTTCTTC
abundance: -; v_gene: TRBV7-7; d_gene: TRBD2; j_gene: TRBJ2-1; CDR3aa: CASSLGSGRTNEQFF; CDR3nt: TGTGCCAGCAGCTTAGGTAGCGGGAGGACGAATGAGCAGTTCTTC
abundance: -; v_gene: TRBV27; d_gene: -; j_gene: TRBJ1-2; CDR3aa: CASSPLGGALGYTF; CDR3nt: TGTGCCAGCAGTCCCCTAGGGGGGGCGCTTGGCTACACCTTC
abundance: -; v_gene: TRBV10-3; d_gene: TRBD2; j_gene: TRBJ2-5; CDR3aa: CAISESELAGVETQYF; CDR3nt: TGTGCCATCAGTGAGTCCGAACTAGCGGGGGTGGAGACCCAGTACTTC